This T cell receptor beta chain was captured by sequencing in a study of T cell responses to AZD1222 COVID-19 vaccine. Data came from immunoSEQ multiplex PCR; TCRdb stores just in-frame clones and leaves some out. The sample gives 96,000 or so clones, 80% to 90% of which show up once; 1.6% is in the top ten. Losses at the gene ends were 4 bases for V and 5 bases for J; bases not matched to a gene: 6. The CDR3 is made up of 14 amino acids. CDR1 and CDR2 (germline): SGHRS, YFSETQ. The chain uses TRBV5-1 and TRBJ2-7; 10 bases line up with TRBD2. This specimen was peripheral blood, taken on day 0 of AZD1222 vaccination. This sequence was found in an adult in good health. The CDR3 loop is CASSQRAGGHEQYF. The CDR3 DNA sequence: TGCGCCAGCAGCCAACGAGCGGGGGGGCACGAGCAGTACTTC.